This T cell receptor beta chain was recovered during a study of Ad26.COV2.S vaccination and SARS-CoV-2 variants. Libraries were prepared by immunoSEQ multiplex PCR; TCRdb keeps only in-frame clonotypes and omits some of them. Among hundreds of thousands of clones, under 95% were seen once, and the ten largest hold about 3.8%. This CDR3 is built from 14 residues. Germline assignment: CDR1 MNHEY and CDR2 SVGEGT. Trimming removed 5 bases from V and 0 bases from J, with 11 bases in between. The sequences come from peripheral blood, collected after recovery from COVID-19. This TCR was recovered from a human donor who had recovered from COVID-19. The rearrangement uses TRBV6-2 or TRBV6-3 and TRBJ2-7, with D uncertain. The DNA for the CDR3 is TGTGCCAGCAGTCGTAAAAGGAGCTCCTACGAGCAGTACTTC. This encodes CASSRKRSSYEQYF.